Shown below are 16 T cell receptor beta chains from a single sample sequenced in a study of OX40 agonist ivuxolimab in advanced cancers. TCRdb keeps only in-frame clones here, not all; method: immunoSEQ multiplex PCR. The sample contains tens of thousands of clones, around 87% of which appear only once. This material consisted of CD4+ or CD8+ T cells sorted from blood, taken in a trial of the OX40 agonist ivuxolimab. Every receptor here comes from an adult with an advanced solid tumor such as melanoma, head and neck, liver or kidney cancer.

This clone came up a few times. The rearrangement uses TRBV4-2 and TRBJ1-6; no clear D gene. Germline CDR1 and CDR2: LGHNA and YNFKEQ. The CDR3 has 17 residues. V was pared by 1 base and J by 10 bases, with 20 bases between. CDR3 bases: TGTGCCAGCAGCCAAGGTGGCATACTAAGGGTCGGCTCACCCCTCCACTTT. Translated: CASSQGGILRVGSPLHF.

J is TRBJ2-1 and V is TRBV19; D is ambiguous. There are 13 residues in the CDR3. The V end lost 6 bases, the J end lost 3 bases, and 9 bases lay between the germline ends. Germline values: CDR1 LNHDA, CDR2 SQIVND (reference sequence). CDR3: CASRSPDYNEQFF. CDR3 coding DNA: TGTGCCAGTAGGTCACCAGACTACAATGAGCAGTTCTTC. The full variable domain, rest sourced from reference TRBV19 and TRBJ2-1, is DGGITQSPKYLFRKEGQNVTLSCEQNLNHDAMYWYRQDPGQGLRLIYYSQIVNDFQKGDIAEGYSVSREKKESFPLTVTSAQKNPTAFYLCASRSPDYNEQFFGPGTRLTVL.

This chain joins TRBV2 and TRBJ1-1; D is unresolved. The CDR3 extends over 12 amino acids. Germline-derived CDR1 and CDR2 are SNHLY and FYNNEI. With 7 bases removed from V and 1 base from J, the gap between germline ends came to 7 bases. The CDR3 spells CASNVANTEAFF. The CDR3 nucleotides are TGTGCCAGCAACGTCGCGAACACTGAAGCTTTCTTT.

V usage is TRBV9 and J usage is TRBJ1-6; D is unclear. CDR3 length equals 15 residues. The germline CDR1 and CDR2 sequences are SGDLS and YYNGEE. V lost 2 bases and J 0 bases, leaving 6 bases between the germline ends. CDR3 nucleotides: TGTGCCAGCAGCGTCGACCTCTCCTATAATTCACCCCTCCACTTT. Its protein product is CASSVDLSYNSPLHF.

The rearrangement links TRBV20-1 to TRBJ2-5; D is ambiguous. The J call may be faulty, since TRBJ2-7 better matches the DNA end. This CDR3 is built from 11 residues. CDR1 and CDR2 from the germline V gene are DFQATT and SNEGSKA (reference sequence). CDR3 sequence (DNA): TGCAGTGCTAGACGTAGCCGCGAGCAGTACTTC. This codes for CSARRSREQYF.

The table lists this clone with a count of one. CDR3 sequence: CASFGQSTGETQYF. The CDR3 DNA follows: TGTGCCAGCTTCGGACAGAGCACGGGGGAGACCCAGTACTTC. The chain couples TRBV6-6 to TRBJ2-5; possibly TRBD1 for D (6 bases). The CDR3 sequence is 14 residues long. Germline loops: CDR1 MNHNY, CDR2 SVGAGI (reference sequence). The ends were cut back, 8 bases at V and 5 bases at J, with 18 bases in the middle.

The rearrangement uses TRBV7-6 and TRBJ1-4, with D unclear. Germline CDR1 and CDR2: SGHVS and FNYEAQ. V was cut by 1 base and J by 0 bases, with 3 bases left in between. This CDR3 contains 14 residues. DNA of the CDR3: TGTGCCAGCAGCTTAGGAGCAACTAATGAAAAACTGTTTTTT. Amino acid sequence: CASSLGATNEKLFF.

The V and J genes are TRBV5-1 and TRBJ1-5; D ambiguous. CDR3 length: 18 residues. V dropped 0 bases and J dropped 2 bases, with 18 bases sitting between them. The germline V gene encodes CDR1 SGHRS and CDR2 YFSETQ. In nucleotides, the CDR3 is TGCGCCAGCAGCTTGGAACAGTTCTTATCCGTCTGCAATCAGCCCCAGCATTTT. This sequence encodes CASSLEQFLSVCNQPQHF.

The V and J genes are TRBV19 and TRBJ2-1; D may be TRBD2 (6 bases). Germline V gene sequence: CDR1 LNHDA, CDR2 SQIVND (reference sequence). The CDR3 length is 16 residues. Trimming shortened V by 3 bases and J by 4 bases, and 16 bases separated the two germline ends. DNA for the CDR3: TGTGCCAGTAGTATCGTGACCGGGACTTCATACAATGAGCAGTTCTTC. Amino acid sequence: CASSIVTGTSYNEQFF.

V and J are TRBV6-5 and TRBJ2-3; D possibly matches TRBD1 or TRBD2 (6 bases each). Trimming left V 8 bases short and J 4 bases short, with 19 bases between. The V gene's germline CDR1 is MNHEY and CDR2 SVGAGI. The CDR3 is 15 amino acids. The CDR3 protein is CASRPPRRGADTQYF. The CDR3 DNA reads as TGTGCCAGCCGTCCCCCCCGGAGGGGGGCAGATACGCAGTATTTT.

The chain recombines TRBV5-4 with TRBJ1-2; TRBD1 agrees at 9 bases. V was pared by 0 bases and J by 7 bases, with 4 bases of the junction left unmatched. CDR1 and CDR2 from the germline V gene are SGHNT and YYREEE (reference sequence). This CDR3 spans 14 amino acids. The CDR3 region has the DNA TGTGCCAGCAGCTTGGGCACAGGGGGCTTTGGCTACACCTTC. Protein sequence: CASSLGTGGFGYTF.

The chain joins TRBV5-6 to TRBJ1-1; the match to TRBD1 covers 9 bases. The CDR3 length is 15 residues. J gave up 4 bases and V 4 bases, and 8 bases lay outside the gene matches. Germline-derived CDR1 and CDR2 are SGHDT and YYEEEE. CDR3 loop: CASSSSDRGGTEAFF. The CDR3 DNA reads as TGTGCCAGCAGCAGTTCGGACAGGGGTGGCACTGAAGCTTTCTTT.

The V gene is TRBV28, the J gene TRBJ2-7, with 8 bases identical to TRBD1. The germline gives CDR1 MDHEN, CDR2 SYDVKM. This CDR3 is 15 amino acids long. With 4 bases clipped from V and 4 bases from J, the junction kept 9 bases outside the gene matches. The CDR3 reads CASSSAGTGSYEQYF. CDR3 coding DNA: TGTGCCAGCAGTTCAGCCGGGACAGGATCGTACGAGCAGTACTTC.

The rearrangement uses TRBV5-4 and TRBJ2-2, with D hard to call. With 4 bases removed from V and 6 bases from J, the gap between germline ends came to 19 bases. This CDR3 comprises 16 residues. Germline values: CDR1 SGHNT, CDR2 YYREEE (reference sequence). CDR3 nucleotide sequence: TGTGCCAGCAGCACAGACACTCACCATAGGGCCGGGGAGCTGTTTTTT. Residues: CASSTDTHHRAGELFF.

As DNA, the CDR3 is TGTGCCAGCAGCGTAGCTGCAGGTAGGGATGAGCAGTTCTTC. Its translation: CASSVAAGRDEQFF. The chain has TRBV9 and TRBJ2-1; no firm D call. This CDR3 comprises 14 residues. Germline loops: CDR1 SGDLS, CDR2 YYNGEE. Trimming cost V 0 bases and J 8 bases, with 12 bases left between them.

The CDR3 protein is CASSLVWAPQETQYF. The DNA for the CDR3 is TGTGCCAGCAGCCTGGTTTGGGCCCCCCAAGAGACCCAGTACTTC. The V gene is TRBV11-2, the J gene TRBJ2-5; D remains unclear. Trimming stripped 5 bases from V and 1 base from J, with 14 bases between. The CDR3 covers 15 residues. Germline CDR1 SGHAT, CDR2 FQNNGV.